This entry concerns a single T cell receptor beta chain. This specimen comes from a study of early T cells in non-severe SARS-CoV-2 infection. Trimming took off 2 bases at V and 7 bases at J, with 18 bases between the two ends. CDR1 is DFQATT and CDR2 is SNEGSKA in the germline V gene (reference sequence). CDR3 size: 16 residues. Each CDR3 protein gets one entry after TCRdb re-called the 5' RACE reads with MiXCR. The sample shows under 85,000 distinct CDR3 sequences, over 10% of them seen only once. This TCR derives from an adult who was a healthcare worker with PCR-confirmed SARS-CoV-2 infection or an uninfected control (not recorded which). The sequencing sample was made of whole blood. J is TRBJ1-6 and V is TRBV20-1; D is undetermined. CDR3 bases: TGCAGTGCTAGACCATACAGCGAAACCTCCAATTCACCCCTCCACTTT. Translating it yields CSARPYSETSNSPLHF.